This T cell receptor (beta chain) derives from a study of blood T cell repertoires in COVID-19. The junction had 7 bases not matched to a gene; V was cut back by 0 bases and J by 2 bases. The CDR3 extends over 16 amino acids. Germline V gene sequence: CDR1 SGHRS, CDR2 YFSETQ. Original analysis: Reference gene primer amplification gave nucleated cell count estimates. Assay: immunoSEQ multiplex PCR; the TCRdb copy retains only in-frame clones and omits some. V, J and clone size reflect that table, while D and trimming were determined from the DNA. The profile shows roughly 100,000 clones, 82% of them singletons.

This TCR was recovered from a man aged 55 to 69 with acute or convalescent COVID-19. The chain couples TRBV5-1 to TRBJ2-5, with 7 bases fitting TRBD2. Sequencing input: peripheral blood. The CDR3 loop reads CASSLGAGLDQETQYF. Written as DNA, the CDR3 is TGCGCCAGCAGCTTGGGAGCGGGGCTGGATCAAGAGACCCAGTACTTC.